Listed below are T cell receptor beta chains from one sample, sequenced in a study of blood T cell repertoires in COVID-19. Measured with immunoSEQ multiplex PCR; TCRdb has only the in-frame clones, and not every one. The profile shows 250,000 to 300,000 clones, approximately 85% of them singletons. Sequenced input: peripheral blood. These receptors were collected from a woman in her seventies with acute or convalescent COVID-19. The CDR3 runs from the conserved cysteine through the conserved F or W. A D gene is named only where the DNA matches it firmly. Clone sizes are given selectively: once, few, many, or a class where the clone is expanded.

clone size: .; J gene: TRBJ1-1; V gene: TRBV3-1/TRBV3-2; D gene: .; CDR3 protein: CASSPRGQRNTEAFF; CDR3 DNA: TGTGCCAGCAGCCCAAGAGGACAGAGGAACACTGAAGCTTTCTTT
clone size: .; J gene: TRBJ2-1; V gene: TRBV11-1; D gene: TRBD1; CDR3 protein: CASSRETGGNEQFF; CDR3 DNA: TGTGCCAGCAGCCGCGAGACAGGGGGCAATGAGCAGTTCTTC
clone size: .; J gene: TRBJ1-2; V gene: TRBV3-1/TRBV3-2; D gene: .; CDR3 protein: CASSQGGGTYGYTF; CDR3 DNA: TGTGCCAGCAGCCAAGGGGGGGGGACCTATGGCTACACCTTC
clone size: .; J gene: TRBJ1-1; V gene: TRBV7-6; D gene: TRBD1; CDR3 protein: CASSSYRGLMNTEAFF; CDR3 DNA: TGTGCCAGCAGCTCATACAGGGGATTGATGAACACTGAAGCTTTCTTT
clone size: .; J gene: TRBJ1-1; V gene: TRBV4-1; D gene: .; CDR3 protein: CASSQDRETGTEAFF; CDR3 DNA: TGCGCCAGCAGCCAAGATAGGGAGACAGGCACTGAAGCTTTCTTT
clone size: .; J gene: TRBJ1-5; V gene: TRBV15; D gene: .; CDR3 protein: CATSRVGSNQPQHF; CDR3 DNA: TGTGCCACCAGCAGAGTTGGCAGTAATCAGCCCCAGCATTTT
clone size: .; J gene: TRBJ1-2; V gene: TRBV11-2; D gene: .; CDR3 protein: CASSPTTGYNYGYTF; CDR3 DNA: TGTGCCAGCAGCCCGACGACAGGCTATAACTATGGCTACACCTTC
clone size: .; J gene: TRBJ2-2; V gene: TRBV19; D gene: .; CDR3 protein: CASNQKANTGELFF; CDR3 DNA: TGTGCCAGTAATCAGAAAGCGAACACCGGGGAGCTGTTTTTT
clone size: .; J gene: TRBJ1-2; V gene: TRBV12-3/TRBV12-4; D gene: .; CDR3 protein: CASSLGRSYGYTF; CDR3 DNA: TGTGCCAGCAGTTTAGGGCGGAGCTATGGCTACACCTTC
clone size: .; J gene: TRBJ1-4; V gene: TRBV7-2; D gene: .; CDR3 protein: CASGDGSNEKLFF; CDR3 DNA: TGTGCCAGTGGCGACGGGAGTAACGAAAAACTGTTTTTT
clone size: once; J gene: TRBJ1-6; V gene: TRBV5-4; D gene: .; CDR3 protein: CASSLGGVLEGSPLHF; CDR3 DNA: TGTGCCAGCAGCTTGGGCGGGGTCTTGGAGGGTTCACCCCTCCACTTT
clone size: .; J gene: TRBJ2-7; V gene: TRBV6-2/TRBV6-3; D gene: TRBD1; CDR3 protein: CASRPGTVVHEQYF; CDR3 DNA: TGTGCCAGCAGGCCTGGGACAGTCGTTCACGAGCAGTACTTC
clone size: .; J gene: TRBJ1-2; V gene: TRBV5-4; D gene: TRBD1; CDR3 protein: CASSPLRDRGGYGYTF; CDR3 DNA: TGTGCCAGCAGCCCCCTCCGGGACAGGGGGGGCTATGGCTACACCTTC
clone size: .; J gene: TRBJ2-2; V gene: TRBV29-1; D gene: .; CDR3 protein: CSVGGQYTGELFF; CDR3 DNA: TGCAGCGTGGGGGGACAGTACACCGGGGAGCTGTTTTTT
clone size: .; J gene: TRBJ1-1; V gene: TRBV10-3; D gene: .; CDR3 protein: CAISPRGEATEAFF; CDR3 DNA: TGTGCCATCAGCCCTCGGGGTGAGGCCACTGAAGCTTTCTTT
clone size: .; J gene: TRBJ2-7; V gene: TRBV5-1; D gene: TRBD1; CDR3 protein: CASSLGDRTFEEQYF; CDR3 DNA: TGCGCCAGCAGCTTGGGGGACAGGACTTTCGAAGAGCAGTACTTC
clone size: .; J gene: TRBJ2-6; V gene: TRBV5-4; D gene: .; CDR3 protein: CASSLVPGFGANVLTF; CDR3 DNA: TGTGCCAGCAGCTTGGTCCCAGGGTTTGGGGCCAACGTCCTGACTTTC
clone size: .; J gene: TRBJ2-7; V gene: TRBV5-1; D gene: TRBD1; CDR3 protein: CASSLRGQPKGYEQYF; CDR3 DNA: TGCGCCAGCAGCCTCAGGGGACAGCCTAAGGGCTACGAGCAGTACTTC
clone size: .; J gene: TRBJ2-1; V gene: TRBV5-4; D gene: .; CDR3 protein: CASSREPLAGYEQFF; CDR3 DNA: TGTGCCAGCAGCCGAGAGCCGCTAGCCGGCTATGAGCAGTTCTTC
clone size: .; J gene: TRBJ1-2; V gene: TRBV6-5; D gene: TRBD1; CDR3 protein: CASSLWGQGHGYTF; CDR3 DNA: TGTGCCAGCAGTTTATGGGGACAGGGCCATGGCTACACCTTC
clone size: many; J gene: TRBJ1-2; V gene: TRBV5-1; D gene: .; CDR3 protein: CASSPGEFVNGYTF; CDR3 DNA: TGCGCCAGCAGCCCAGGGGAGTTTGTAAATGGCTACACCTTC
clone size: .; J gene: TRBJ1-2; V gene: TRBV18; D gene: TRBD1; CDR3 protein: CASSKDREGGYTF; CDR3 DNA: TGTGCCAGCTCAAAGGACAGGGAGGGTGGCTACACCTTC
clone size: .; J gene: TRBJ2-7; V gene: TRBV2; D gene: TRBD2; CDR3 protein: CASKAGGPYEQYF; CDR3 DNA: TGTGCCAGCAAAGCGGGGGGGCCCTACGAGCAGTACTTC
clone size: .; J gene: TRBJ2-1; V gene: TRBV5-4; D gene: TRBD1; CDR3 protein: CASSPSEPGQAYNEQFF; CDR3 DNA: TGTGCCAGCAGCCCATCGGAACCGGGACAGGCCTACAATGAGCAGTTCTTC
clone size: .; J gene: TRBJ1-4; V gene: TRBV4-1; D gene: .; CDR3 protein: CASSLGLWNEKLFF; CDR3 DNA: TGCGCCAGCAGCTTAGGACTGTGGAATGAAAAACTGTTTTTT
clone size: few; J gene: TRBJ2-2; V gene: TRBV7-8; D gene: .; CDR3 protein: CASSLIRGNTGELFF; CDR3 DNA: TGTGCCAGCAGCTTAATCCGGGGGAACACCGGGGAGCTGTTTTTT
clone size: .; J gene: TRBJ1-5; V gene: TRBV19; D gene: .; CDR3 protein: CASRVENQGFNQPQHF; CDR3 DNA: TGTGCCAGTCGGGTAGAAAACCAGGGTTTCAATCAGCCCCAGCATTTT